This T cell receptor beta chain was sequenced during a study of human T cells and chemical hapten exposure. Study-wide results and limits: The study found expanded TCRs formed significantly more large CDR3 similarity clusters than controls. Higher patch test scores went with higher counts of PT1 expanded TCRs.

This clonotype was detected a few times. Its antigen is currently unknown. CDR3 length equals 16 residues. V lost 0 bases and J 4 bases, leaving 13 bases between the germline ends. Germline V gives CDR1 SGDLS, CDR2 YYNGEE. In the library, unique molecular identifiers were attached to individual cDNA molecules. TCRdb ran MiXCR on the RACE reads and lists one entry per CDR3 protein. Altogether about 270,000 distinct CDR3 sequences are present, 7.5% to 9% being singletons, with the ten largest covering around 1.2%. Time point noted: pre-sensitization, week 0. Treatment meaning: therapeutic diphenylcyclopropenone sensitization with weekly scalp DPC. Blood collection took place prior to placing each patch test.

The chain is built from TRBV9 and TRBJ2-2; maybe TRBD1 (7 bases). The sequence came from a man aged 18 to 35 with alopecia areata. Some clones in this sample may be carry-over from other donors' samples. The material was whole blood, obtained in connection with sensitization to the hapten diphenylcyclopropenone (DPC). CDR3 region: CASSVAAGGRTGELFF. Here the CDR3 DNA reads TGTGCCAGCAGCGTAGCTGCAGGGGGGCGCACCGGGGAGCTGTTTTTT.